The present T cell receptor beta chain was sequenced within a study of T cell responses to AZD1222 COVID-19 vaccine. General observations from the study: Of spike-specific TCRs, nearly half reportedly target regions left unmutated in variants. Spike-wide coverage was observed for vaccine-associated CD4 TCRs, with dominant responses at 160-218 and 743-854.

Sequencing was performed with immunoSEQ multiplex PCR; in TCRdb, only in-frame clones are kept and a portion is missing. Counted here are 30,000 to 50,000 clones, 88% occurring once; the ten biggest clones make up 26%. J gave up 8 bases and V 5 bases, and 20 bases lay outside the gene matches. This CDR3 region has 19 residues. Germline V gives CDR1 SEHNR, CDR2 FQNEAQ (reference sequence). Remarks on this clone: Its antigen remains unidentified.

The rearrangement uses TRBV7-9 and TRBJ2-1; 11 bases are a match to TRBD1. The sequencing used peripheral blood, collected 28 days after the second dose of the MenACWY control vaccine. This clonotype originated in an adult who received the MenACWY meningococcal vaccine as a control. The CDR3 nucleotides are TGTGCCAGCAGCCGCCCGGGACAGGGGGTTTCGCCTATCCCGGATGAGCAGTTCTTC. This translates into CASSRPGQGVSPIPDEQFF. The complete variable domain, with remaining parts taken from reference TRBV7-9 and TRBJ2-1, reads DTGVSQNPRHKITKRGQNVTFRCDPISEHNRLYWYRQTLGQGPEFLTYFQNEAQLEKSRLLSDRFSAERPKGSFSTLEIQRTEQGDSAMYLCASSRPGQGVSPIPDEQFFGPGTRLTVL.